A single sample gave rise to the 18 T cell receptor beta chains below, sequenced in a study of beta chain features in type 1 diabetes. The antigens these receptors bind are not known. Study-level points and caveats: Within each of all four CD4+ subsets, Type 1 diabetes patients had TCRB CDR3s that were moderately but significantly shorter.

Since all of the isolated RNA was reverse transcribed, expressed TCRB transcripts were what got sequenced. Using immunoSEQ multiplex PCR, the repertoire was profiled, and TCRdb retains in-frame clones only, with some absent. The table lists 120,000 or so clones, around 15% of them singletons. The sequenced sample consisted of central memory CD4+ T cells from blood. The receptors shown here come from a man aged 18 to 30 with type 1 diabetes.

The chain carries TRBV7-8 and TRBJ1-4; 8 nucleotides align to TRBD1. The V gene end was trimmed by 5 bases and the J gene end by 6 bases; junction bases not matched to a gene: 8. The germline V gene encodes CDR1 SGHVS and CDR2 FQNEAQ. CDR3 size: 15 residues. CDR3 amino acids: CASSPRTGLDEKLFF. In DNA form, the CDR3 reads TGTGCCAGCAGCCCGAGGACAGGGCTCGATGAAAAACTGTTTTTT.

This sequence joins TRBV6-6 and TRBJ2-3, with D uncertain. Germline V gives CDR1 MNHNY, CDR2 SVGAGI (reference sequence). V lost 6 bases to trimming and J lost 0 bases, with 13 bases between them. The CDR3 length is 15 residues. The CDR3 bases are TGTGCCAGCAGGCCCAGGTCTCTCAGCACAGATACGCAGTATTTT. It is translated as CASRPRSLSTDTQYF.

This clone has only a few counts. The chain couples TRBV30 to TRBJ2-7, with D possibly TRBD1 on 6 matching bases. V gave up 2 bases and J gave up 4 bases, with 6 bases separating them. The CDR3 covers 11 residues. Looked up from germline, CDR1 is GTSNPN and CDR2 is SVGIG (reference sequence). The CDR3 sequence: CAWSQGYEQYF. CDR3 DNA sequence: TGTGCCTGGAGTCAGGGGTACGAGCAGTACTTC.

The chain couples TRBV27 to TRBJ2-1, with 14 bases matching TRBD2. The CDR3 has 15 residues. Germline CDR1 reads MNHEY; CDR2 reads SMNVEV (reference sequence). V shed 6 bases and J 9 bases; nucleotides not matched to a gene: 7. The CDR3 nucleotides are TGTGCCAGCAGACCGGGACTAGCGGGAGATCGTGAGCAGTTCTTC. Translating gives CASRPGLAGDREQFF.

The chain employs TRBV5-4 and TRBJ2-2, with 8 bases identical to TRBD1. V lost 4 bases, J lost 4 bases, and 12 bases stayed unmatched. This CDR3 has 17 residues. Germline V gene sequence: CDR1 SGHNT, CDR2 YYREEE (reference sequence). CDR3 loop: CASSPQYRTGSTGELFF. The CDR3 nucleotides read TGTGCCAGCAGCCCCCAATATAGGACAGGGTCCACCGGGGAGCTGTTTTTT. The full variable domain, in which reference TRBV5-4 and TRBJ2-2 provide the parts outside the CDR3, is ETGVTQSPTHLIKTRGQQVTLRCSSQSGHNTVSWYQQALGQGPQFIFQYYREEENGRGNFPPRFSGLQFPNYSSELNVNALELDDSALYLCASSPQYRTGSTGELFFGEGSRLTVL.

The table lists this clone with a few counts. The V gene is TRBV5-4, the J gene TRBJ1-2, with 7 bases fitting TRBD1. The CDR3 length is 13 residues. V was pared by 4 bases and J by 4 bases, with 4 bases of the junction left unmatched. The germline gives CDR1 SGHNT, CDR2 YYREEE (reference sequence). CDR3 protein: CASSPGQSYGYTF. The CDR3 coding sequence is TGTGCCAGCAGCCCGGGACAGAGCTATGGCTACACCTTC. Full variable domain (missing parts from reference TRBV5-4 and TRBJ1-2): ETGVTQSPTHLIKTRGQQVTLRCSSQSGHNTVSWYQQALGQGPQFIFQYYREEENGRGNFPPRFSGLQFPNYSSELNVNALELDDSALYLCASSPGQSYGYTFGSGTRLTVV.

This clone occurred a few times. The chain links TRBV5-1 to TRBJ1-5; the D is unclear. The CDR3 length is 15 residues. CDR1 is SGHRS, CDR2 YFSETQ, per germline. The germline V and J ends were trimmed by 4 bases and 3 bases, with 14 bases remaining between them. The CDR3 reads CASSQDGANNQPQHF. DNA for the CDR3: TGCGCCAGCAGCCAGGACGGAGCAAACAATCAGCCCCAGCATTTT. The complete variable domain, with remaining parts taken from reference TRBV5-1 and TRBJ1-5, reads KAGVTQTPRYLIKTRGQQVTLSCSPISGHRSVSWYQQTPGQGLQFLFEYFSETQRNKGNFPGRFSGRQFSNSRSEMNVSTLELGDSALYLCASSQDGANNQPQHFGDGTRLSIL.

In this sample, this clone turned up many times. Here the CDR3 reads CSVEEASLGSADTQYF. The CDR3 coding sequence is TGCAGCGTTGAAGAAGCGTCCCTTGGGAGCGCGGATACGCAGTATTTT. V usage is TRBV29-1 and J usage is TRBJ2-3; TRBD2 is a possible D gene (5 bases). The CDR3 spans 16 residues. Germline-derived CDR1 and CDR2 are SQVTM and ANQGSEA. V was clipped by 0 bases and J by 6 bases, with 19 bases between them.

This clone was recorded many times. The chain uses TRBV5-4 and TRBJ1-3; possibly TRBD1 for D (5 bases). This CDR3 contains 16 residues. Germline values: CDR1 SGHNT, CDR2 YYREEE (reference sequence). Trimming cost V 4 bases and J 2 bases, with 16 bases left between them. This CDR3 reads CASSLAGGTPGNTIYF. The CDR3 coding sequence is TGTGCCAGCAGCCTTGCCGGGGGGACCCCTGGAAACACCATATATTTT.

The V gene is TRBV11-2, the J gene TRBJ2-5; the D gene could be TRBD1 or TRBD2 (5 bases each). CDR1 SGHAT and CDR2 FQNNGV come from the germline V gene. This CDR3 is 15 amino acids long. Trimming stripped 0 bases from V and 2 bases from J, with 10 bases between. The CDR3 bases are TGTGCCAGCAGCTTAGAGCCGGGACGACAAGAGACCCAGTACTTC. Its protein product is CASSLEPGRQETQYF.

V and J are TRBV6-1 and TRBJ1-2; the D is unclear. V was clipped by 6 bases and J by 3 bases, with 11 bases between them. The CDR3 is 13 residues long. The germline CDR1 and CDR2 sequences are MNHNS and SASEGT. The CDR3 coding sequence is TGTGCCAGCAGAACACCCACGGACTATGGCTACACCTTC. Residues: CASRTPTDYGYTF.

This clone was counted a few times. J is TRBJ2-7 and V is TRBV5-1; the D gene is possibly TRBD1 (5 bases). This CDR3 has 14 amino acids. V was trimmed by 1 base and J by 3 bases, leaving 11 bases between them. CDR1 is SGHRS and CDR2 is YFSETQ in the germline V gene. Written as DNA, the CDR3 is TGCGCCAGCAGCTTGTCTTCGACAGACTACGAGCAGTACTTC. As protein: CASSLSSTDYEQYF.

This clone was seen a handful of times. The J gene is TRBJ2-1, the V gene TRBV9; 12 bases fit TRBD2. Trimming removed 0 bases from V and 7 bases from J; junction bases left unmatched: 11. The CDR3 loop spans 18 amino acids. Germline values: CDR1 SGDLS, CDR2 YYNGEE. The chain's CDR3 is CASSVASWTSGTRNEQFF. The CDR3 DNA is TGTGCCAGCAGCGTAGCTTCTTGGACTAGCGGGACGAGGAATGAGCAGTTCTTC. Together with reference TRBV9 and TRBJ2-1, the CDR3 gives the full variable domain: DSGVTQTPKHLITATGQRVTLRCSPRSGDLSVYWYQQSLDQGLQFLIQYYNGEERAKGNILERFSAQQFPDLHSELNLSSLELGDSALYFCASSVASWTSGTRNEQFFGPGTRLTVL.

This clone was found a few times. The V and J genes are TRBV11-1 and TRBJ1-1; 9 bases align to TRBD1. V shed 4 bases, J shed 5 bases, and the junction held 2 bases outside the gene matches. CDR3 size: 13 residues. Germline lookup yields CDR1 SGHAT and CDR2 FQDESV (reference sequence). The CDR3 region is CASSSDRGTEAFF. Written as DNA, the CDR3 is TGTGCCAGCAGCTCAGACAGGGGGACTGAAGCTTTCTTT.

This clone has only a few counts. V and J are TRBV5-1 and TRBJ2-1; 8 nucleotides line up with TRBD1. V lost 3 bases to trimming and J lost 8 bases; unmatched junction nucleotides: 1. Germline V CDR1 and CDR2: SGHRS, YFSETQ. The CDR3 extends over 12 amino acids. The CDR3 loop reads CASSWGQDEQFF. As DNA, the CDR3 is TGCGCCAGCAGCTGGGGACAGGATGAGCAGTTCTTC.

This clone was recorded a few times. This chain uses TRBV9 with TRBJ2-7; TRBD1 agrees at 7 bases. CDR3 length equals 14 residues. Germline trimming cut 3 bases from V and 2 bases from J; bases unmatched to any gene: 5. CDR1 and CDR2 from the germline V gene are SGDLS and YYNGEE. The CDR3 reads CASSGRDSAYEQYF. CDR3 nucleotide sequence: TGTGCCAGCAGCGGCCGGGACAGTGCCTACGAGCAGTACTTC.

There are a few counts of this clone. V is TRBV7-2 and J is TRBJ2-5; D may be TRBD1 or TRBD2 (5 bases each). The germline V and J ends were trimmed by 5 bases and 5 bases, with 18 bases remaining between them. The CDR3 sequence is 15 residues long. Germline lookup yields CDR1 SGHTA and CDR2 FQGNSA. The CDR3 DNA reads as TGTGCCAGCAGCATACTACCGGGACCCCAGGAGACCCAGTACTTC. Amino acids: CASSILPGPQETQYF. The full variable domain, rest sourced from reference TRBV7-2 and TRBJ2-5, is GAGVSQSPSNKVTEKGKDVELRCDPISGHTALYWYRQSLGQGLEFLIYFQGNSAPDKSGLPSDRFSAERTGGSVSTLTIQRTQQEDSAVYLCASSILPGPQETQYFGPGTRLLVL.

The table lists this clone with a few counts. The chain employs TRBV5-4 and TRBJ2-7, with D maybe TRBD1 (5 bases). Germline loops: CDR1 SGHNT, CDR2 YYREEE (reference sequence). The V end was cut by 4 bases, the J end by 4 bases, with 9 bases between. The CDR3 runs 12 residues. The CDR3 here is CASSIGEYEQYF. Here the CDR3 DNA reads TGTGCCAGCAGCATAGGGGAATACGAGCAGTACTTC.